This TCR delta chain was documented in a study of gamma-delta chains in newborns, infants, children. At the level of the study: Microbial exposure reportedly drives polyclonal innate γδ T cell expansion after birth.

TCRdb used CATT to re-call clones from the reads. In the table there are about 1,500 delta-chain clones, about 1.1% of which are singletons. This CDR3 comprises 18 residues. The trim removed 2 bases at V and 0 bases at J, leaving 5 bases unmatched. Germline V gene lookup returns CDR1 GEAIGNYY and CDR2 EKD. The table lists this clone with a few counts. A far more abundant clone sits one base away, making this likely a read error. Distinct nucleotide sequences in the sample also encode this CDR3. This receptor was taken from a child who was a newborn, infant or young child, either healthy, febrile or measles-vaccinated (not recorded which). The J gene is TRDJ3, the V gene TRDV2; 8 nucleotides match TRDD3. The sequenced material came from blood. The CDR3 loop reads CACDNTGGYSWDTRQMFF. In DNA, the CDR3 is TGTGCCTGTGACAATACCGGGGGATACTCCTGGGACACCCGACAGATGTTTTTC.